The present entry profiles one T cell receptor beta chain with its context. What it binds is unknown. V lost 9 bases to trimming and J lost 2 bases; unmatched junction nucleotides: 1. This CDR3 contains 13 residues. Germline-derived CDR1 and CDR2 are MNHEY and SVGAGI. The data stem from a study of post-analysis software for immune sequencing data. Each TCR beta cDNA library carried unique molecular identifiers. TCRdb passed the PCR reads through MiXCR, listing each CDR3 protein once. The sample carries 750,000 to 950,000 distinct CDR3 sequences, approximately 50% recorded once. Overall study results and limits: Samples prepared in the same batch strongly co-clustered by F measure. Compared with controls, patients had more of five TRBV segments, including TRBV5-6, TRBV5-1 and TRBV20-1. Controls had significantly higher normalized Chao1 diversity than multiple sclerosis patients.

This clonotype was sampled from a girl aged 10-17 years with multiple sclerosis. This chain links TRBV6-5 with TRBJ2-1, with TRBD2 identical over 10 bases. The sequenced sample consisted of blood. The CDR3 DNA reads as TGTGCCAGTACTAGCGGGACCTACAATGAGCAGTTCTTC. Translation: CASTSGTYNEQFF.